This is a list of T cell receptor beta chains from one sample in a study of identical twins. TCRdb used MiXCR to reprocess the 5' RACE reads, holding one entry per CDR3 protein. There are some 660,000 distinct CDR3 sequences in the sample; under 9% occur only once, and 0.98% lies in the top ten. The sample was also linked to a second study, of yellow fever vaccine responses in identical twins.

What was sequenced was PBMCs. These receptors came from a woman aged 18-29 years in good health. Each CDR3 is given with its conserved first and last residue. D genes are given only for firm matches. Expanded clones are given a class, and other clones once, few, many or no size at all.

clone_size: -
v_call: TRBV28
d_call: TRBD1
j_call: TRBJ2-7
cdr3_aa: CASRTGTEVYEQYF
cdr3_nt: TGTGCCAGTAGAACCGGGACAGAAGTTTACGAGCAGTACTTC

clone_size: many
v_call: TRBV7-9
d_call: TRBD1
j_call: TRBJ2-5
cdr3_aa: CASSLGTGGVTQYF
cdr3_nt: TGTGCCAGCAGCTTAGGGACAGGGGGTGTGACCCAGTACTTC

clone_size: few
v_call: TRBV4-2
d_call: TRBD2
j_call: TRBJ2-3
cdr3_aa: CASSQEGGRSTDTQYF
cdr3_nt: TGTGCCAGCAGCCAAGAAGGCGGGAGATCCACAGATACGCAGTATTTT

clone_size: few
v_call: TRBV27
d_call: TRBD1
j_call: TRBJ2-1
cdr3_aa: CASSLGTGDPYNEQFF
cdr3_nt: TGTGCCAGCAGTTTAGGAACAGGGGACCCCTACAATGAGCAGTTCTTC

clone_size: many
v_call: TRBV28
d_call: -
j_call: TRBJ2-1
cdr3_aa: CASSPGDFGKQFF
cdr3_nt: TGTGCCAGCAGTCCGGGGGACTTCGGGAAGCAGTTCTTC

clone_size: -
v_call: TRBV2
d_call: -
j_call: TRBJ2-3
cdr3_aa: CAGATGPGPGPDTQYF
cdr3_nt: TGTGCCGGGGCCACCGGGCCGGGCCCGGGGCCAGATACGCAGTATTTT

clone_size: -
v_call: TRBV4-3
d_call: TRBD2
j_call: TRBJ2-1
cdr3_aa: CASSQDLGRAGTHYNEQFF
cdr3_nt: TGCGCCAGCAGCCAAGATCTTGGTAGAGCGGGAACCCACTACAATGAGCAGTTCTTC

clone_size: few
v_call: TRBV20-1
d_call: TRBD2
j_call: TRBJ2-2
cdr3_aa: CSASGRLIGELFF
cdr3_nt: TGCAGTGCTAGCGGGAGGTTAATCGGGGAGCTGTTTTTT

clone_size: -
v_call: TRBV28
d_call: TRBD1
j_call: TRBJ2-5
cdr3_aa: CASSSLRTGHETQYF
cdr3_nt: TGTGCCAGCAGTTCACTCCGGACAGGCCATGAGACCCAGTACTTC

clone_size: many
v_call: TRBV10-1
d_call: TRBD2
j_call: TRBJ2-1
cdr3_aa: CASSAKGAGGAYNEQFF
cdr3_nt: TGCGCCAGCAGCGCTAAAGGAGCGGGAGGGGCCTACAATGAGCAGTTCTTC

clone_size: many
v_call: TRBV27
d_call: TRBD2
j_call: TRBJ2-5
cdr3_aa: CASSFTAGGPKETQYF
cdr3_nt: TGTGCCAGCAGTTTTACGGCGGGGGGGCCAAAAGAGACCCAGTACTTC

clone_size: few
v_call: TRBV29-1
d_call: -
j_call: TRBJ2-3
cdr3_aa: CSVVGVSSTDTQYF
cdr3_nt: TGCAGCGTCGTGGGCGTTTCTAGCACAGATACGCAGTATTTT

clone_size: many
v_call: TRBV25-1
d_call: -
j_call: TRBJ1-4
cdr3_aa: CASSELPGTGEKLFF
cdr3_nt: TGTGCCAGCAGTGAGCTCCCCGGGACGGGCGAAAAACTGTTTTTT

clone_size: many
v_call: TRBV24-1
d_call: -
j_call: TRBJ2-1
cdr3_aa: CATSDYYEQFF
cdr3_nt: TGTGCCACCAGTGATTACTATGAGCAGTTCTTC

clone_size: -
v_call: TRBV6-6
d_call: TRBD1
j_call: TRBJ1-1
cdr3_aa: CASSYDRATEAFF
cdr3_nt: TGTGCCAGCAGTTACGACAGGGCCACTGAAGCTTTCTTT

clone_size: -
v_call: TRBV30
d_call: -
j_call: TRBJ2-2
cdr3_aa: CAWTIQNTGELFF
cdr3_nt: TGTGCCTGGACTATCCAGAACACCGGGGAGCTGTTTTTT

clone_size: few
v_call: TRBV25-1
d_call: -
j_call: TRBJ2-5
cdr3_aa: CASRHRGAKETQYF
cdr3_nt: TGTGCCAGCAGACATCGGGGGGCCAAAGAGACCCAGTACTTC

clone_size: many
v_call: TRBV20-1
d_call: -
j_call: TRBJ2-1
cdr3_aa: CSAREEYSYNEQFF
cdr3_nt: TGCAGTGCTAGGGAGGAGTACTCCTACAATGAGCAGTTCTTC

clone_size: -
v_call: TRBV7-8
d_call: TRBD1
j_call: TRBJ2-6
cdr3_aa: CASSSGQGAYGANVLTF
cdr3_nt: TGTGCCAGCAGCTCAGGACAGGGGGCCTATGGGGCCAACGTCCTGACTTTC

clone_size: -
v_call: TRBV20-1
d_call: TRBD1
j_call: TRBJ2-3
cdr3_aa: CSVRGLATDTQYF
cdr3_nt: TGCAGTGTTAGGGGGCTAGCCACAGATACGCAGTATTTT

clone_size: few
v_call: TRBV2
d_call: -
j_call: TRBJ1-4
cdr3_aa: CASRRQATNEKLFF
cdr3_nt: TGTGCCAGCAGACGACAGGCAACTAATGAAAAACTGTTTTTT

clone_size: few
v_call: TRBV25-1
d_call: -
j_call: TRBJ2-5
cdr3_aa: CASSEWGQETQYF
cdr3_nt: TGTGCCAGCAGTGAATGGGGGCAAGAGACCCAGTACTTC

clone_size: many
v_call: TRBV5-1
d_call: -
j_call: TRBJ1-1
cdr3_aa: CASSLGETAEAFF
cdr3_nt: TGCGCCAGCAGCTTGGGGGAGACAGCTGAAGCTTTCTTT